A single sample is the source of the 3 T cell receptor beta chains below, sequenced in a study of blood T cell repertoires in COVID-19. Clones were read by immunoSEQ multiplex PCR, and TCRdb kept only the in-frame ones, dropping some. The sample contains some 20,000 clones, 85% to 90% of which appear only once. The sequencing input was peripheral blood. These receptors were obtained from a man in his forties or fifties with active COVID-19.

V usage is TRBV19 and J usage is TRBJ1-5; D is perhaps TRBD1 (6 bases). V was cut by 5 bases and J by 6 bases, with 14 bases left in between. The CDR3 consists of 14 residues. Germline V CDR1 and CDR2: LNHDA, SQIVND (reference sequence). The CDR3 DNA is TGTGCCAGTAGTTTTGGGGGCACGGGTCAGCCCCAGCATTTT. Translation gives CASSFGGTGQPQHF.

J is TRBJ1-1 and V is TRBV19; TRBD1 is a possible D gene (5 bases). With 5 bases removed from V and 0 bases from J, the gap between germline ends came to 10 bases. The CDR3 is 14 residues long. Germline V lookup: CDR1 LNHDA, CDR2 SQIVND (reference sequence). CDR3 sequence (DNA): TGTGCCAGTAGTCTGAGACAGTTGAACACTGAAGCTTTCTTT. Its protein product is CASSLRQLNTEAFF.

This chain links TRBV12-3 or TRBV12-4 with TRBJ1-1; no clear D. V lost 0 bases to trimming and J lost 4 bases, with 6 bases between them. CDR3 length: 13 amino acids. CDR3 region: CASSLAASTEAFF. Here the CDR3 DNA reads TGTGCCAGCAGTTTAGCGGCCAGCACTGAAGCTTTCTTT.